Below, 13 T cell receptor beta chains from the same sample are listed, as sequenced in a study of vaccination effects on CD4 cells after COVID-19. No antigen has been assigned to these receptors. The protocol was immunoSEQ multiplex PCR, while the TCRdb copy is restricted to in-frame clones and leaves out a portion. The profile shows tens of thousands of clones, roughly 70% of them singletons. CD4+ T cells specific for antigen were expanded with viral peptide pools by the ViraFEST assay before sequencing. Upon completion of around 9 days in culture, CD4+ T cells were isolated. In the vaccine recipients, nucleocapsid antibodies were negative and there was no prior SARS-CoV-2 infection. The input for sequencing was CD4+ T cells from PBMCs cultured with SARS-CoV-2 spike peptides, taken before COVID-19 vaccination. The receptors come from a human donor who received a COVID-19 vaccine.

The genes are TRBV29-1 and TRBJ2-5; TRBD1 or TRBD2 may be the D gene (5 bases each). This CDR3 is built from 21 residues. Germline CDR1 SQVTM, CDR2 ANQGSEA. V was cut by 4 bases and J by 7 bases, with 40 bases left in between. CDR3 DNA: TGCAGCGTTGCACAAGTCCCCCTGGAACCTGGAAGGATTGGTTTTGGGGGGACCCAGTACTTC. Its protein is CSVAQVPLEPGRIGFGGTQYF.

This clone turned up a few times. This chain joins TRBV21-1 and TRBJ1-2. TRBV21-1 is noted as a pseudogene. The CDR3 contains 12 residues. CDR3 sequence: CASSPADYGYTF. The CDR3 nucleotides read TGTGCCAGCAGCCCAGCGGACTATGGCTACACCTTC.

The rearrangement links TRBV11-2 to TRBJ2-6, with no clear D. Germline V gives CDR1 SGHAT, CDR2 FQNNGV. The CDR3 covers 16 residues. V lost 0 bases and J 0 bases, leaving 6 bases between the germline ends. The CDR3, as DNA: TGTGCCAGCAGCTTAGACAGCTTCTCTGGGGCCAACGTCCTGACTTTC. Protein sequence: CASSLDSFSGANVLTF.

The chain has TRBV2 and TRBJ2-1; 9 bases map to TRBD2. This CDR3 comprises 15 residues. Per germline, CDR1 SNHLY and CDR2 FYNNEI. The junction had 3 bases not matched to a gene; V was cut back by 2 bases and J by 4 bases. The CDR3 loop is CASSELAGSYNEQFF. Here the CDR3 DNA reads TGTGCCAGCAGTGAACTAGCGGGGTCATACAATGAGCAGTTCTTC.

The chain is built from TRBV2 and TRBJ2-1; weak D call: TRBD2 (6 bases). This CDR3 has 15 amino acids. CDR1 is SNHLY, CDR2 FYNNEI, per germline. Deletions cut 3 bases from V and 5 bases from J, with 14 bases between. DNA of the CDR3: TGTGCCAGCAGTGAGGGGAGGCTCGGAAACAATGAGCAGTTCTTC. As protein: CASSEGRLGNNEQFF.

This clone appeared a single time. This chain connects TRBV12-3 or TRBV12-4 to TRBJ1-3, with 7 bases identical to TRBD1. V was pared by 5 bases and J by 2 bases, with 0 bases of the junction left unmatched. The length of the CDR3 is 13 residues. The CDR3 DNA reads TGTGCCAGCAGTGGACAGGCTGGAAACACCATATATTTT. As protein: CASSGQAGNTIYF.

V gene TRBV28 combines with J gene TRBJ2-3, with D possibly being TRBD1 (5 bases). Germline V lookup: CDR1 MDHEN, CDR2 SYDVKM. Trimming cost V 3 bases and J 4 bases, with 17 bases left between them. The CDR3 runs 16 residues. The DNA of the CDR3 is TGTGCCAGCAGTTTTCAGGGTCGACCTCCAGCAGATACGCAGTATTTT. It specifies CASSFQGRPPADTQYF.

This chain joins TRBV9 and TRBJ2-3; the D call may be TRBD1 or TRBD2 (5 bases each). This CDR3 is built from 14 residues. The V end lost 3 bases, the J end lost 2 bases, and 10 bases lay between the germline ends. The germline V gene has CDR1 SGDLS and CDR2 YYNGEE. CDR3 sequence reads: CASSEIGATDTQYF. In DNA, the CDR3 is TGTGCCAGCAGCGAGATCGGGGCCACAGATACGCAGTATTTT.

The V and J genes are TRBV2 and TRBJ1-6; perhaps TRBD1 as D (6 bases). V was shortened by 3 bases and J by 9 bases, with 15 bases between the two germline ends. Germline values: CDR1 SNHLY, CDR2 FYNNEI. The CDR3 has 15 residues. The CDR3 nucleotides read TGTGCCAGCAGTGATTGGGAGGGGGGTCCTTCACCCCTCCACTTT. This encodes CASSDWEGGPSPLHF. The full variable domain, in which reference TRBV2 and TRBJ1-6 provide the parts outside the CDR3, is EPEVTQTPSHQVTQMGQEVILRCVPISNHLYFYWYRQILGQKVEFLVSFYNNEISEKSEIFDDQFSVERPDGSNFTLKIRSTKLEDSAMYFCASSDWEGGPSPLHFGNGTRLTVT.

The rearrangement links TRBV7-9 to TRBJ2-5; no clear D. The germline CDR1 and CDR2 sequences are SEHNR and FQNEAQ (reference sequence). The CDR3 covers 17 residues. The germline V and J ends were trimmed by 3 bases and 0 bases, with 17 bases remaining between them. The CDR3 bases are TGTGCCAGCAGCTTGATTCTCAACCTCGAGTACCAAGAGACCCAGTACTTC. It translates to CASSLILNLEYQETQYF.

The chain uses TRBV10-3 and TRBJ1-5, with 8 bases lining up with TRBD1. Per germline, CDR1 ENHRY and CDR2 SYGVKD. The V gene end was trimmed by 3 bases and the J gene end by 7 bases; junction bases not matched to a gene: 8. The CDR3 has 15 residues. CDR3 nucleotide sequence: TGTGCCATCAGTGAAACTCAGGGGGCGGGCCAGCCCCAGCATTTT. Translating it yields CAISETQGAGQPQHF.

The chain has TRBV7-2 and TRBJ2-2; D is possibly TRBD1 or TRBD2 (6 bases each). Trimming left V 7 bases short and J 2 bases short, with 20 bases between. CDR3 length: 17 residues. The germline gives CDR1 SGHTA, CDR2 FQGNSA. The CDR3 here is CASKQTSGGPNTGELFF. The CDR3 DNA sequence: TGTGCCAGCAAACAAACTAGTGGGGGGCCAAACACCGGGGAGCTGTTTTTT. The variable domain in full, completed from reference TRBV7-2 and TRBJ2-2, reads GAGVSQSPSNKVTEKGKDVELRCDPISGHTALYWYRQSLGQGLEFLIYFQGNSAPDKSGLPSDRFSAERTGGSVSTLTIQRTQQEDSAVYLCASKQTSGGPNTGELFFGEGSRLTVL.

This clone was counted a few times. This chain connects TRBV5-4 to TRBJ2-3; TRBD2 agrees at 9 bases. The CDR3 extends over 15 amino acids. V lost 2 bases and J lost 4; bases outside the gene matches: 5. Germline V gene data show CDR1 as SGHNT and CDR2 as YYREEE (reference sequence). The CDR3 here is CASSFRREGPDTQYF. CDR3 nucleotide sequence: TGTGCCAGCAGCTTCCGGCGGGAGGGCCCAGATACGCAGTATTTT. Combining the CDR3 with reference TRBV5-4 and TRBJ2-3 gives the whole variable domain ETGVTQSPTHLIKTRGQQVTLRCSSQSGHNTVSWYQQALGQGPQFIFQYYREEENGRGNFPPRFSGLQFPNYSSELNVNALELDDSALYLCASSFRREGPDTQYFGPGTRLTVL.